This T cell receptor beta chain was documented in a study of identical twins. Study-wide results and limits: Cross-sectional statistical analysis, not tracking of the same donors, underpinned the conclusions. Within cord blood, abundant beta clonotypes carried fewer insertions, but memory repertoires showed no such trend. Partly confounded zero-insertion analyses could result from invariant MAIT and iNKT cells. The models gave estimates that fell short of the out-of-frame TCR alpha sharing seen in monozygotic twins.

The table lists this clonotype with a few counts. Its target is not known. Germline-derived CDR1 and CDR2 are SGHAT and FQNNGV. The CDR3 contains 13 residues. The junction had 6 bases not matched to a gene; V was cut back by 5 bases and J by 6 bases. In TCRdb, the 5' RACE reads were re-called with MiXCR into one record per CDR3 protein. The sample has 1.5 million to 2 million distinct CDR3 sequences, about 32% seen once. The specimen sequenced was cord blood. This chain connects TRBV11-2 to TRBJ2-7; TRBD1 matches 8 bases. The receptor's source is a newborn girl in good health. The CDR3 protein is CASSTRTGTEQYF. CDR3 DNA: TGTGCCAGCAGCACAAGGACAGGGACCGAGCAGTACTTC.